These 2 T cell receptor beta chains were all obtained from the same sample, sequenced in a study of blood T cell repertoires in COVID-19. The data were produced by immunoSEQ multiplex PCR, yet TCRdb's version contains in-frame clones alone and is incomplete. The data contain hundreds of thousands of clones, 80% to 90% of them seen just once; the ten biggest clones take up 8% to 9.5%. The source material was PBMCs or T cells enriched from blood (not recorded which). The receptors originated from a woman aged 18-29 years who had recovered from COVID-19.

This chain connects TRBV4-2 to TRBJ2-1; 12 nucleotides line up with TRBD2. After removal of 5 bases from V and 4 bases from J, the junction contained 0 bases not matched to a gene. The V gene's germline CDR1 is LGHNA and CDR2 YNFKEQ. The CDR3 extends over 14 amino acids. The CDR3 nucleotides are TGTGCCAGCAGCGGACTAGCGGGGTACAATGAGCAGTTCTTC. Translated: CASSGLAGYNEQFF.

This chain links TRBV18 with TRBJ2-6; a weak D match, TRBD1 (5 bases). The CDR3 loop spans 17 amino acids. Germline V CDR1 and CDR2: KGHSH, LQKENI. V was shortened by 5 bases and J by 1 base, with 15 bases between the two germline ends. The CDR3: CASSKWTRNSGANVLTF. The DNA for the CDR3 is TGTGCCAGCTCAAAGTGGACAAGAAATTCTGGGGCCAACGTCCTGACTTTC.